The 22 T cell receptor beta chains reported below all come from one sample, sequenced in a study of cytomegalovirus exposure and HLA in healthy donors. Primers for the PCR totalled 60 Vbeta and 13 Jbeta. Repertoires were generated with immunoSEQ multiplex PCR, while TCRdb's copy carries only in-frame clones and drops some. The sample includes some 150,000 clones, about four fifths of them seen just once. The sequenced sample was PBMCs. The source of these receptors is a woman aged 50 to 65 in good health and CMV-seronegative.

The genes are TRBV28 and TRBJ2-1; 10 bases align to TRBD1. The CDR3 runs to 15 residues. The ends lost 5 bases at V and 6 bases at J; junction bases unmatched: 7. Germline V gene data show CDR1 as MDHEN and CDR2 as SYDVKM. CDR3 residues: CASSTPGQGINEQFF. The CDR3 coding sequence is TGTGCCAGCAGTACTCCGGGACAGGGGATCAATGAGCAGTTCTTC.

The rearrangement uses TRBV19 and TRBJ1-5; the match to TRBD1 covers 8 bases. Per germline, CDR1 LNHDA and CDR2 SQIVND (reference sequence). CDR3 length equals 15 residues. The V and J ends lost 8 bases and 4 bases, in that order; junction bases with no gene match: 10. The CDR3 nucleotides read TGTGCCAGTGGGACCCGGGACAGGACAAATCAGCCCCAGCATTTT. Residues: CASGTRDRTNQPQHF.

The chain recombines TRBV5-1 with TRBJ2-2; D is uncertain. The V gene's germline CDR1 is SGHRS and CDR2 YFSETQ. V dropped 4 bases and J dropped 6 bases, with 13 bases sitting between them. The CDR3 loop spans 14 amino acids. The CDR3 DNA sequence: TGCGCCAGCAGCCAATGGAATGAGGCCGGGGAGCTGTTTTTT. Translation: CASSQWNEAGELFF.

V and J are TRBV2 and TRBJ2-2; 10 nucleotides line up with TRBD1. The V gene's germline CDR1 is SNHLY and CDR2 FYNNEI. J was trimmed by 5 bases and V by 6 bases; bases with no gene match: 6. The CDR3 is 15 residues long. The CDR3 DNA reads TGTGCCAGCAGAGTCGGGACAGGGGAAACCGGGGAGCTGTTTTTT. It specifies CASRVGTGETGELFF.

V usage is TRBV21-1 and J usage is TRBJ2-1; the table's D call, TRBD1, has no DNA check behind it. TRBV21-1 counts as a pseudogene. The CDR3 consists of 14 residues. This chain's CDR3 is CAGEGACEDNEQFF. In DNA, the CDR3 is TGTGCCGGAGAGGGGGCTTGCGAAGACAATGAGCAGTTCTTC.

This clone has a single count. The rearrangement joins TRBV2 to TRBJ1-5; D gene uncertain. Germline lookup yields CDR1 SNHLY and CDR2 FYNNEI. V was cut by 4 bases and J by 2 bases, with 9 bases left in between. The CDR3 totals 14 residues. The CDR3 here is CASSGGAGNQPQHF. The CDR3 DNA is TGTGCCAGCAGTGGTGGCGCGGGCAATCAGCCCCAGCATTTT.

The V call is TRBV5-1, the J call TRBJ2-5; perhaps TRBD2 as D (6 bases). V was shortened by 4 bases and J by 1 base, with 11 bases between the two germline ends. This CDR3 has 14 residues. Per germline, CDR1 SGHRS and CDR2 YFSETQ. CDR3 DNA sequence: TGCGCCAGCAGCCTAGGCGGGGTCCAAGAGACCCAGTACTTC. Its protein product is CASSLGGVQETQYF.

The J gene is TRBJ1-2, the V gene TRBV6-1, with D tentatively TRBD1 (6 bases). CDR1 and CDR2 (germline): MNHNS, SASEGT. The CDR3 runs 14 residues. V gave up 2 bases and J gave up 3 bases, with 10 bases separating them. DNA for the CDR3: TGTGCCAGCAGTGAAACGGCAGGGGACTATGGCTACACCTTC. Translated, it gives CASSETAGDYGYTF.

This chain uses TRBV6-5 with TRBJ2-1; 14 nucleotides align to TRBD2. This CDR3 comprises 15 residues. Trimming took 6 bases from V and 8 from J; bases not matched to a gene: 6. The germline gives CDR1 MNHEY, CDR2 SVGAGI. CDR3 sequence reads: CASRSGLAGGDEQFF. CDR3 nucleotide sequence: TGTGCCAGCAGATCTGGACTAGCGGGGGGAGATGAGCAGTTCTTC.

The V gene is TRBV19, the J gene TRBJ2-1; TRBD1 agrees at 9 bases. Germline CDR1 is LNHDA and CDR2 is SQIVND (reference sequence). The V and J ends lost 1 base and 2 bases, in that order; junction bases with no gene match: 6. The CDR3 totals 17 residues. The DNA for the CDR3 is TGTGCCAGTAGTATAGGTAGGGGACAGGGACCCTACAATGAGCAGTTCTTC. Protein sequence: CASSIGRGQGPYNEQFF.

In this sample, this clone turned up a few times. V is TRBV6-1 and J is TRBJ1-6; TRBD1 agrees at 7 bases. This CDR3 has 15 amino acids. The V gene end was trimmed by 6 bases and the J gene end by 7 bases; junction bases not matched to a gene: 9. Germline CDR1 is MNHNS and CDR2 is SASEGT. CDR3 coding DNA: TGTGCCAGCAGCCCTGACAGGGTGGTAAATTCACCCCTCCACTTT. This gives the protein CASSPDRVVNSPLHF.

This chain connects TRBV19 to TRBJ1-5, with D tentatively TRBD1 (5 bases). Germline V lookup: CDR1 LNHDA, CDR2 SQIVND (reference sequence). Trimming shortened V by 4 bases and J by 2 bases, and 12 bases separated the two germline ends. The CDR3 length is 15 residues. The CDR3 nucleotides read TGTGCCAGTAGTAGGGGCAGGGCTGGCAATCAGCCCCAGCATTTT. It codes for CASSRGRAGNQPQHF. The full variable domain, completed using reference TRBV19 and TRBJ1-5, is DGGITQSPKYLFRKEGQNVTLSCEQNLNHDAMYWYRQDPGQGLRLIYYSQIVNDFQKGDIAEGYSVSREKKESFPLTVTSAQKNPTAFYLCASSRGRAGNQPQHFGDGTRLSIL.

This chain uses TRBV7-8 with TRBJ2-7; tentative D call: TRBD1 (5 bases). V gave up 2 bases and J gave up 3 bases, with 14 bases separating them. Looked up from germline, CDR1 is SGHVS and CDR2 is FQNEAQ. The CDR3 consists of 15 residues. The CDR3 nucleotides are TGTGCCAGCAGCTTACTCCAACAGGCGAACTACGAGCAGTACTTC. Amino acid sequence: CASSLLQQANYEQYF.

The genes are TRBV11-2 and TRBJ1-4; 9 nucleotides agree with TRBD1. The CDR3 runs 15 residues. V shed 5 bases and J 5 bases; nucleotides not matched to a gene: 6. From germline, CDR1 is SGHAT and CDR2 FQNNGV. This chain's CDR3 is CASSVHRGQNEKLFF. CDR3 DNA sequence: TGTGCCAGCAGCGTCCACAGGGGGCAAAATGAAAAACTGTTTTTT.

CDR3 sequence reads: CASIPPPGQGDYGYTF. The DNA for the CDR3 is TGTGCCAGTATTCCACCTCCGGGACAGGGGGACTATGGCTACACCTTC. V and J are TRBV19 and TRBJ1-2; TRBD1 agrees at 11 bases. CDR1 is LNHDA and CDR2 is SQIVND in the germline V gene (reference sequence). The V segment lost 7 bases and the J segment 3 bases; nucleotides outside the gene matches: 10. The CDR3 runs to 16 residues.

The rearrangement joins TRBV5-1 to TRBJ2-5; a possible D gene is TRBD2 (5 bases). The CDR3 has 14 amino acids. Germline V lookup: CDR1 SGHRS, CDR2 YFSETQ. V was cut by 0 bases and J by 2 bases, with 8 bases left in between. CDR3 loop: CASSLVSGQETQYF. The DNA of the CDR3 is TGCGCCAGCAGCTTGGTATCGGGACAAGAGACCCAGTACTTC.

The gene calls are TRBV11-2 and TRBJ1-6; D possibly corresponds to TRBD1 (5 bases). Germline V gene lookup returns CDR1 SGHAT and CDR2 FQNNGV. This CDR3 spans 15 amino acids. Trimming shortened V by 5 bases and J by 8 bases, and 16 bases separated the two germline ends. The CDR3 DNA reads TGTGCCAGCAGCCGAGCCCAGGGCATGGATTCACCCCTCCACTTT. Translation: CASSRAQGMDSPLHF.

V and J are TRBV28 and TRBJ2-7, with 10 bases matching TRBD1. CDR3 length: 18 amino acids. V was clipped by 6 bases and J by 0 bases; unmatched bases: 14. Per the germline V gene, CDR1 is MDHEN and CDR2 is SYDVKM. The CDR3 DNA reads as TGTGCCAGCAGCCCACGGACAGGGGGAAGCGGGATCTCCTACGAGCAGTACTTC. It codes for CASSPRTGGSGISYEQYF.

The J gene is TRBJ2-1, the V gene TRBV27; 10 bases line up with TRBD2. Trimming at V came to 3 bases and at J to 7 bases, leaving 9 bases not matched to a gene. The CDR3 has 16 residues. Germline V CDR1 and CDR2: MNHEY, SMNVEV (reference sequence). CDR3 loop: CASSLGGGLADNEQFF. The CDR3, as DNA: TGTGCCAGCAGTTTGGGCGGCGGACTAGCGGATAATGAGCAGTTCTTC.

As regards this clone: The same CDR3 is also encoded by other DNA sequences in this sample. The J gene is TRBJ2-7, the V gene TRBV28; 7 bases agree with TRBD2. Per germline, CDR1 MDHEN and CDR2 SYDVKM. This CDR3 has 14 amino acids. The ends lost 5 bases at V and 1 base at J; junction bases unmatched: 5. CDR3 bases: TGTGCCAGCAGTGGACAAGCGGGGTCCTACGAGCAGTACTTC. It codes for CASSGQAGSYEQYF.

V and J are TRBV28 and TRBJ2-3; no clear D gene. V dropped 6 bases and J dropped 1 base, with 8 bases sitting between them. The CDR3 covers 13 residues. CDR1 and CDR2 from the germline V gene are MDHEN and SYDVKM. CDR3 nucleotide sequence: TGTGCCAGCAGGAGCACCGGCACAGATACGCAGTATTTT. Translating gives CASRSTGTDTQYF.

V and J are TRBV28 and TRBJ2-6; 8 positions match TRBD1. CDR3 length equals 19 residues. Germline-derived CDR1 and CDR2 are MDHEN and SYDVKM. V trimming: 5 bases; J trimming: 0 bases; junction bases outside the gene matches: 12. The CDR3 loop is CASSLSGQAISSGANVLTF. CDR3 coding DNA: TGTGCCAGCAGTCTCTCGGGACAGGCTATCAGCTCTGGGGCCAACGTCCTGACTTTC.